One TCR beta chain is described in this entry. The record originates from a study of blood T cell repertoires in COVID-19. The repertoire was sequenced with immunoSEQ multiplex PCR; TCRdb's copy has only in-frame clones and lacks some. The sample carries some 200,000 clones, approximately 83% recorded once. There are 16 residues in the CDR3. Participants reported their clinical history, and cohort assignment relied on those reports. This sequence was found in a woman aged 40 to 49 with acute COVID-19. The specimen was PBMCs or T cells enriched from blood (not recorded which). The chain links TRBV21-1 to TRBJ1-1; TRBD1 is the table's D call, not checked against the DNA. TRBV21-1 is a known pseudogene. The CDR3 spells CASSKDSQELNTEAFF. The DNA for the CDR3 is TGTGCCAGCAGCAAAGACTCCCAGGAACTGAACACTGAAGCTTTCTTT.